These 21 T cell receptor beta chains were sequenced from one sample in a study of control samples from healthy donors and cancer patients. The assay was immunoSEQ multiplex PCR, and TCRdb's table has in-frame clones only and misses some. The data show 75,000 to 95,000 clones, roughly 84% seen once. The source material was blood. The receptors come from a woman in her forties or fifties in good health.

The chain links TRBV7-9 to TRBJ2-7, with D perhaps TRBD1 (5 bases). Germline values: CDR1 SEHNR, CDR2 FQNEAQ (reference sequence). V lost 4 bases to trimming and J lost 3 bases, with 16 bases between them. The CDR3 is made up of 15 amino acids. CDR3 nucleotide sequence: TGTGCCAGCAGCTCGAGCCTAGACAGTTACTACGAGCAGTACTTC. Translation: CASSSSLDSYYEQYF.

The rearrangement uses TRBV25-1 and TRBJ2-2; D not certain. CDR1 MGHDK and CDR2 SYGVNS come from the germline V gene. There are 13 residues in the CDR3. The V end was cut by 1 base, the J end by 4 bases, with 4 bases between. CDR3 nucleotides: TGTGCCAGCAGTGAATTACTCACCGGGGAGCTGTTTTTT. This encodes CASSELLTGELFF.

The chain carries TRBV11-2 and TRBJ2-1, with D possibly TRBD2 on 6 matching bases. V was trimmed by 5 bases and J by 9 bases, leaving 23 bases between them. The CDR3 loop spans 16 amino acids. Germline loops: CDR1 SGHAT, CDR2 FQNNGV. CDR3 sequence (DNA): TGTGCCAGCAGCCGCACGGGAGATCCAACGCAAGCTGAGCAGTTCTTC. Its translation is CASSRTGDPTQAEQFF.

This clone was counted once. The rearrangement uses TRBV2 and TRBJ1-1, with a possible D match to TRBD1 (6 bases). The germline CDR1 and CDR2 sequences are SNHLY and FYNNEI. V gave up 4 bases and J gave up 5 bases, with 17 bases separating them. This CDR3 region has 15 residues. CDR3 region: CASSVYKGGRTEAFF. As DNA, the CDR3 is TGTGCCAGCAGTGTTTATAAAGGGGGGCGGACTGAAGCTTTCTTT. The whole variable domain, filled in from reference TRBV2 and TRBJ1-1, reads EPEVTQTPSHQVTQMGQEVILRCVPISNHLYFYWYRQILGQKVEFLVSFYNNEISEKSEIFDDQFSVERPDGSNFTLKIRSTKLEDSAMYFCASSVYKGGRTEAFFGQGTRLTVV.

J is TRBJ1-3 and V is TRBV4-2; D uncertain. The CDR3 has 16 residues. Trimming cost V 0 bases and J 0 bases, with 9 bases left between them. Germline V gives CDR1 LGHNA, CDR2 YNFKEQ. Here the CDR3 DNA reads TGTGCCAGCAGCCAAGAAATGGTTCGCTCTGGAAACACCATATATTTT. Protein: CASSQEMVRSGNTIYF.

The chain has TRBV9 and TRBJ2-6; the D is unclear. Germline CDR1 is SGDLS and CDR2 is YYNGEE. V lost 3 bases, J lost 0 bases, and 19 bases lay in between. The CDR3 is 19 residues long. CDR3 protein: CASSDPKVYPNSGANVLTF. The CDR3 DNA reads as TGTGCCAGCAGCGATCCTAAAGTTTACCCAAACTCTGGGGCCAACGTCCTGACTTTC.

The table lists this clone with a count of one. The rearrangement links TRBV19 to TRBJ1-6, with D perhaps matching TRBD1 (6 bases). Germline CDR1 and CDR2: LNHDA and SQIVND (reference sequence). The CDR3 loop spans 15 amino acids. V was shortened by 8 bases and J by 3 bases, with 14 bases between the two germline ends. The CDR3 sequence is CASSQDSYYNSPLHF. The CDR3 coding sequence is TGTGCCAGTTCCCAGGACAGCTACTATAATTCACCCCTCCACTTT.

The V gene is TRBV6-6, the J gene TRBJ2-2; 10 nucleotides align to TRBD2. Germline lookup yields CDR1 MNHNY and CDR2 SVGAGI (reference sequence). This CDR3 has 14 amino acids. Trimming took 7 bases from V and 10 from J; bases not matched to a gene: 9. The CDR3 nucleotides read TGTGCCAGCAAACTTACTAGCGGGGATTCGGAGCTGTTTTTT. Its translation is CASKLTSGDSELFF.

This chain links TRBV29-1 with TRBJ1-2, with a tentative D call TRBD1 (6 bases). Germline V gene lookup returns CDR1 SQVTM and CDR2 ANQGSEA. The CDR3 runs to 13 residues. V lost 3 bases, J lost 4 bases, and 12 bases lay in between. CDR3 coding DNA: TGCAGCGTTGATAGGCAGGGGTCCTATGGCTACACCTTC. Translated, it gives CSVDRQGSYGYTF.

The table lists this clone with a count of one. The V gene is TRBV7-6, the J gene TRBJ2-4; D might be TRBD2 (6 bases). V was shortened by 5 bases and J by 1 base, with 21 bases between the two germline ends. The CDR3 length is 18 residues. Germline CDR1 is SGHVS and CDR2 is FNYEAQ. CDR3 region: CASSRNFEKTRAKNIQYF. For the CDR3, the DNA is TGTGCCAGCAGCCGAAACTTTGAGAAGACTAGGGCCAAAAACATTCAGTACTTC. Drawing the rest from reference TRBV7-6 and TRBJ2-4, the complete variable domain is GAGVSQSPRYKVTKRGQDVALRCDPISGHVSLYWYRQALGQGPEFLTYFNYEAQQDKSGLPNDRFSAERPEGSISTLTIQRTEQRDSAMYRCASSRNFEKTRAKNIQYFGAGTRLSVL.

V and J are TRBV5-1 and TRBJ1-6, with D perhaps matching TRBD1 (5 bases). CDR3 size: 15 residues. V lost 3 bases and J 7 bases, leaving 14 bases between the germline ends. CDR1 is SGHRS, CDR2 YFSETQ, per germline. CDR3 bases: TGCGCCAGCAGCTCCGGGGCAGGCCTCAATTCACCCCTCCACTTT. Translating it yields CASSSGAGLNSPLHF.

The rearrangement uses TRBV7-9 and TRBJ2-7; D is uncertain. The germline V and J ends were trimmed by 0 bases and 5 bases, with 8 bases remaining between them. The germline V gene has CDR1 SEHNR and CDR2 FQNEAQ (reference sequence). CDR3 length: 13 residues. CDR3 loop: CASSLALWDEQYF. DNA for the CDR3: TGTGCCAGCAGCTTAGCGCTCTGGGACGAGCAGTACTTC.

The chain carries TRBV19 and TRBJ2-1; 8 bases map to TRBD1. This CDR3 region has 14 residues. V gave up 4 bases and J gave up 3 bases; unmatched junction bases: 2. From germline, CDR1 is LNHDA and CDR2 SQIVND (reference sequence). In DNA, the CDR3 is TGTGCCAGTAGTACAGGGGGCAGCTACAATGAGCAGTTCTTC. Translation gives CASSTGGSYNEQFF.

The chain uses TRBV2 and TRBJ1-2; tentative D call: TRBD1 (5 bases). CDR1 is SNHLY and CDR2 is FYNNEI in the germline V gene. The CDR3 is 13 amino acids. V lost 5 bases to trimming and J lost 4 bases, with 11 bases between them. DNA of the CDR3: TGTGCCAGCAGTCAGGGTATCGTCTATGGCTACACCTTC. The encoded protein is CASSQGIVYGYTF. The full variable domain, in which reference TRBV2 and TRBJ1-2 provide the parts outside the CDR3, is EPEVTQTPSHQVTQMGQEVILRCVPISNHLYFYWYRQILGQKVEFLVSFYNNEISEKSEIFDDQFSVERPDGSNFTLKIRSTKLEDSAMYFCASSQGIVYGYTFGSGTRLTVV.

The chain joins TRBV5-4 to TRBJ2-7; 9 bases agree with TRBD1. Germline values: CDR1 SGHNT, CDR2 YYREEE (reference sequence). The CDR3 runs 14 residues. Losses at the gene ends were 3 bases for V and 6 bases for J; bases not matched to a gene: 7. Here the CDR3 DNA reads TGTGCCAGCAGCTGGGGACAGGGAAGGGGCGAGCAGTACTTC. This codes for CASSWGQGRGEQYF.

The rearrangement links TRBV12-3 or TRBV12-4 to TRBJ2-1; D remains unclear. V lost 3 bases, J lost 4 bases, and 4 bases lay in between. There are 12 residues in the CDR3. In nucleotides, the CDR3 is TGTGCCAGCAGTTTGGCATACAATGAGCAGTTCTTC. Amino acids: CASSLAYNEQFF.

The CDR3 loop is CASRESGTSSYEQYF. In nucleotides, the CDR3 is TGCGCCAGCAGAGAATCTGGGACCAGCTCCTACGAGCAGTACTTC. The rearrangement links TRBV10-2 to TRBJ2-7; the D call may be TRBD1 or TRBD2 (5 bases each). V dropped 6 bases and J dropped 0 bases, with 15 bases sitting between them. In germline, CDR1 is WSHSY, CDR2 SAAADI. This CDR3 spans 15 amino acids.

This chain connects TRBV18 to TRBJ1-3, with TRBD1 identical over 7 bases. Unmatched junction bases numbered 7, after V lost 0 bases and J lost 2 bases. Germline V gene data show CDR1 as KGHSH and CDR2 as LQKENI. The CDR3 sequence is 17 residues long. CDR3 sequence (DNA): TGTGCCAGCTCACCACCAGATGGACAGGACCCTGGAAACACCATATATTTT. Translating gives CASSPPDGQDPGNTIYF.

The gene calls are TRBV29-1 and TRBJ2-7; D ambiguous. Germline values: CDR1 SQVTM, CDR2 ANQGSEA. V was cut by 4 bases and J by 4 bases, with 8 bases left in between. The CDR3 length is 11 residues. CDR3 residues: CSVARAYEQYF. The CDR3 DNA follows: TGCAGCGTTGCTAGGGCATACGAGCAGTACTTC.

This chain connects TRBV9 to TRBJ1-3; 10 bases map to TRBD1. Germline loops: CDR1 SGDLS, CDR2 YYNGEE. This CDR3 has 15 amino acids. J lost 8 bases, V lost 4 bases, and 9 bases had no gene match. CDR3 nucleotide sequence: TGTGCCAGCAGCCCAGCATTGGACAGGGGGGACACCATATATTTT. This encodes CASSPALDRGDTIYF.

The rearrangement joins TRBV4-2 to TRBJ2-7; 10 bases are a match to TRBD1. The CDR3 spans 17 residues. Germline lookup yields CDR1 LGHNA and CDR2 YNFKEQ. Losses at the gene ends were 4 bases for V and 4 bases for J; bases not matched to a gene: 13. The CDR3 DNA reads as TGTGCCAGCAGCCGGGTAACTGGACAGGGGGATAGGTACGAGCAGTACTTC. Protein sequence: CASSRVTGQGDRYEQYF.